This T cell receptor beta chain was captured in a study of OX40 agonist ivuxolimab in advanced cancers. The wider study: Patients received intravenous ivuxolimab every 2 weeks at 0.01 to 10 mg/kg. General study points: Both blood CD4+ and CD8+ T cells showed clonal growth by week 6 at 0.1 to 3.0 mg/kg. Low clonal expansion, among the lowest seen, marked partial responders at 0.1-3.0 mg/kg. Fewer expanded clones were found on average in CD4+ than in CD8+ T cells.

The table came from immunoSEQ multiplex PCR; TCRdb's copy has only in-frame clones and leaves some out. This sample has around 94,000 clones, with 80% to 90% found just once. Comment on this clone: Its antigen is not known.

The material sequenced was CD4+ or CD8+ T cells sorted from blood, taken in a trial of the OX40 agonist ivuxolimab. The TCR originated in an adult with an advanced solid tumor such as melanoma, head and neck, liver or kidney cancer.

CDR3: CASSPPSREQYF. The CDR3 DNA is TGTGCCAGCTCACCACCATCCCGCGAGCAGTACTTC. This chain joins TRBV18 and TRBJ2-7; D call uncertain. Germline V CDR1 and CDR2: KGHSH, LQKENI. This CDR3 contains 12 residues. V lost 0 bases and J 6 bases, leaving 6 bases between the germline ends.